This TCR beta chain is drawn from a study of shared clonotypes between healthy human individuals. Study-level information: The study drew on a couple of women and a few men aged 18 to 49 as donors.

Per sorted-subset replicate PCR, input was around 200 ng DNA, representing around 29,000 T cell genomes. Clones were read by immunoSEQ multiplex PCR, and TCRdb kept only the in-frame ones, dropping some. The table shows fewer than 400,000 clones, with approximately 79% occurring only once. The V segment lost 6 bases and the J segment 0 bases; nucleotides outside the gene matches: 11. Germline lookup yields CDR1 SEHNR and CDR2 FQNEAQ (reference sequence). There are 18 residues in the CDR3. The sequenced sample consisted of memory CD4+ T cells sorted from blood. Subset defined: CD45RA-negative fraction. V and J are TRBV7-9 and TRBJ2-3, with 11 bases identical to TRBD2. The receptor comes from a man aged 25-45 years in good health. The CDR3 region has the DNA TGTGCCAGCAGGGCGCCGGGACTAGCGGTAGTTAGCACAGATACGCAGTATTTT. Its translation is CASRAPGLAVVSTDTQYF.